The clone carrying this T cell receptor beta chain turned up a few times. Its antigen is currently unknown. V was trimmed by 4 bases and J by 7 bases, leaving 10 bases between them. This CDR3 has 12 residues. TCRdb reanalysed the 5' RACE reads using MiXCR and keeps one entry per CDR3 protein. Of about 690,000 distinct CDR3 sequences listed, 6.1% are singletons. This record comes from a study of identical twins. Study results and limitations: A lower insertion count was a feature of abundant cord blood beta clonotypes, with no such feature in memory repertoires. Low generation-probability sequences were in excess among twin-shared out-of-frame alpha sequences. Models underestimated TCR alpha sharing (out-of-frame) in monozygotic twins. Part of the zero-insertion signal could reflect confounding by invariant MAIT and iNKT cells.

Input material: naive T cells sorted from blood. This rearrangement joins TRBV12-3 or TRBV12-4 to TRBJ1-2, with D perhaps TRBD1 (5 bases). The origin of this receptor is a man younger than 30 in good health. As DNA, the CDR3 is TGTGCCAGCAGTTACGAGGGGTCTGGCTACACCTTC. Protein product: CASSYEGSGYTF.